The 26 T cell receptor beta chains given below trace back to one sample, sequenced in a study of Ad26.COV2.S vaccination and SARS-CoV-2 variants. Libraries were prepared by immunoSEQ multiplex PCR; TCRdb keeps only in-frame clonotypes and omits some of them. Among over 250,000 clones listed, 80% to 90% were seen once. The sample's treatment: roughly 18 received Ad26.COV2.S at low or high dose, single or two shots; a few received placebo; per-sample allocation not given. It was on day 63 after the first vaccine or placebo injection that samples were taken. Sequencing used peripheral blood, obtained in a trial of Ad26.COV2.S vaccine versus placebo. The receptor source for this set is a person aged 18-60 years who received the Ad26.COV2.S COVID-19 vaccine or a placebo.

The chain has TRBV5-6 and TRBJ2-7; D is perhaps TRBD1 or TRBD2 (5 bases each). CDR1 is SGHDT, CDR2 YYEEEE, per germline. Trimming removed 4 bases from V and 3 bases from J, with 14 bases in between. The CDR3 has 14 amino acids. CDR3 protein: CASSRREFRYEQYF. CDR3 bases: TGTGCCAGCAGCCGCAGGGAGTTTCGCTACGAGCAGTACTTC. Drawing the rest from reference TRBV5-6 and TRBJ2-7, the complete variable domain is DAGVTQSPTHLIKTRGQQVTLRCSPKSGHDTVSWYQQALGQGPQFIFQYYEEEERQRGNFPDRFSGHQFPNYSSELNVNALLLGDSALYLCASSRREFRYEQYFGPGTRLTVT.

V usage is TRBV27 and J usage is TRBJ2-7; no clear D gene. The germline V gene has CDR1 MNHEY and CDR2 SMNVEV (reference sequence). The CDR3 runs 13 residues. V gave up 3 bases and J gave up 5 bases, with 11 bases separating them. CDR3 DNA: TGTGCCAGCAGTTTCCTAGAGTCCCACGAGCAGTACTTC. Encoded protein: CASSFLESHEQYF.

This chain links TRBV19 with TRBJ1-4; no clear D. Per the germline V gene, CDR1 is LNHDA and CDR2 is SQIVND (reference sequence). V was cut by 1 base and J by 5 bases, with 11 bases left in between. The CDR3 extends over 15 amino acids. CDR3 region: CASSIGRRLNEKLFF. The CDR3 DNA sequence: TGTGCCAGTAGTATAGGACGGAGATTAAATGAAAAACTGTTTTTT.

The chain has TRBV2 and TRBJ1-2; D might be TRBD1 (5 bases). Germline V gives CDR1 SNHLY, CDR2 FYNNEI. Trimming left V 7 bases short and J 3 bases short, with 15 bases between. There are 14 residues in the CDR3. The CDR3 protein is CASTWDQPDYGYTF. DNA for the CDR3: TGTGCCAGCACCTGGGACCAGCCCGACTATGGCTACACCTTC.

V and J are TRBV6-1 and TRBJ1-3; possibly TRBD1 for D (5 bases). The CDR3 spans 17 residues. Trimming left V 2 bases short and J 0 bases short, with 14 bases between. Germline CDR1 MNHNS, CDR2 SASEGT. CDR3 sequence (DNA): TGTGCCAGCAGTGAACCTGGGACCTTCCACTCTGGAAACACCATATATTTT. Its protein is CASSEPGTFHSGNTIYF.

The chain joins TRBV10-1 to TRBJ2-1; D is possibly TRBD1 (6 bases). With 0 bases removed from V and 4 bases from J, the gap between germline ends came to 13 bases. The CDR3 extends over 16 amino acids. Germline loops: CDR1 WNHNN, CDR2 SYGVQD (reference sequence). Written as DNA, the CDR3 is TGCGCCAGCAGTGAGTCTTGGGGGCGCCCATACAATGAGCAGTTCTTC. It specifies CASSESWGRPYNEQFF.

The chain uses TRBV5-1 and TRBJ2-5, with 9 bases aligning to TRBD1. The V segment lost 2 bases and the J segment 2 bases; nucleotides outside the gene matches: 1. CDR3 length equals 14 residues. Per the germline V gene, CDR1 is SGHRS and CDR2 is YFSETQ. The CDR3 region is CASSLGQGQETQYF. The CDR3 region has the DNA TGCGCCAGCAGCTTAGGACAGGGGCAAGAGACCCAGTACTTC.

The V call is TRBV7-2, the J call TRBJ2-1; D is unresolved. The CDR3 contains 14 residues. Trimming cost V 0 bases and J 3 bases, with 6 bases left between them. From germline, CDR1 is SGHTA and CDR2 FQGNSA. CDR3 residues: CASSLALIYNEQFF. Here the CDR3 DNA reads TGTGCCAGCAGCTTAGCGCTAATCTACAATGAGCAGTTCTTC.

Written as DNA, the CDR3 is TGTGCCAGCAGCTTCAGGGGCCCGTGGACCACTGAAGCTTTCTTT. Translation gives CASSFRGPWTTEAFF. The V call is TRBV7-2, the J call TRBJ1-1; D is perhaps TRBD1 (6 bases). This CDR3 spans 15 amino acids. Germline CDR1 is SGHTA and CDR2 is FQGNSA. The V and J ends lost 3 bases and 4 bases respectively, with 15 bases between them. Full variable domain (remainder filled in from reference TRBV7-2 and TRBJ1-1): GAGVSQSPSNKVTEKGKDVELRCDPISGHTALYWYRQSLGQGLEFLIYFQGNSAPDKSGLPSDRFSAERTGGSVSTLTIQRTQQEDSAVYLCASSFRGPWTTEAFFGQGTRLTVV.

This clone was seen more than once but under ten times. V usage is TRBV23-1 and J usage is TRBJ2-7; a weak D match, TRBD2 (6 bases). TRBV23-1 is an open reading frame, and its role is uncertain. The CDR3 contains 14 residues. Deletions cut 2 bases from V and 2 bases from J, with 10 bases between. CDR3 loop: CASSQGTGAYEQYF. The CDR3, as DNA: TGCGCCAGCAGTCAAGGGACGGGGGCCTACGAGCAGTACTTC.

The chain's CDR3 is CASSLAFGDSSGNTIYF. The CDR3, as DNA: TGTGCCAGCAGCTTAGCGTTCGGGGACTCCTCTGGAAACACCATATATTTT. The chain joins TRBV7-9 to TRBJ1-3, with a weak D call TRBD1 (5 bases). CDR3 length: 17 residues. The germline V gene encodes CDR1 SEHNR and CDR2 FQNEAQ (reference sequence). Deletions cut 0 bases from V and 0 bases from J, with 12 bases between.

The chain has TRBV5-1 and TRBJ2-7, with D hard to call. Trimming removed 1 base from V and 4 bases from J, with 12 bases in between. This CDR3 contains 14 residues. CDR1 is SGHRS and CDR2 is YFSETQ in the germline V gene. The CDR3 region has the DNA TGCGCCAGCAGCTTGATTCCAGATACATACGAGCAGTACTTC. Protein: CASSLIPDTYEQYF.

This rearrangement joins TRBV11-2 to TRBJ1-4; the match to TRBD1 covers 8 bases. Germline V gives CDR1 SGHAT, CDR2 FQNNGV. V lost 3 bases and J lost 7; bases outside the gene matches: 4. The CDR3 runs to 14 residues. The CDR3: CASSFGQGTEKLFF. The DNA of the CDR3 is TGTGCCAGCAGCTTCGGACAGGGTACTGAAAAACTGTTTTTT.

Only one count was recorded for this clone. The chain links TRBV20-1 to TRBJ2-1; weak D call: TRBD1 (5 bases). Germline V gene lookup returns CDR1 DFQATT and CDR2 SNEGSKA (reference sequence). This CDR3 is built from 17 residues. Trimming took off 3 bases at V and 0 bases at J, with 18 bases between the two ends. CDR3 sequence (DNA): TGCAGTGCTAGTAGGGGTGGATTTCAAAGCTCCTACAATGAGCAGTTCTTC. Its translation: CSASRGGFQSSYNEQFF.

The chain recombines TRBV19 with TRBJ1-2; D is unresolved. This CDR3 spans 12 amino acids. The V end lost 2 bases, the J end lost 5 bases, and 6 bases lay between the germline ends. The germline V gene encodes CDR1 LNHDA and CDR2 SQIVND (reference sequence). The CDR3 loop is CASSISSYGYTF. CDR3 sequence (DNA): TGTGCCAGTAGTATATCGTCTTATGGCTACACCTTC.

CDR3 sequence (DNA): TGTGCCAGCAGCTGGTGGGGGGACGCTTTCTTT. Residues: CASSWWGDAFF. The J gene is TRBJ1-1, the V gene TRBV5-8, with TRBD1 as a possible D gene (5 bases). Looked up from germline, CDR1 is SGHTS and CDR2 is YDEGEE. The germline V and J ends were trimmed by 3 bases and 11 bases, with 11 bases remaining between them. The CDR3 consists of 11 residues. Full variable domain (remainder filled in from reference TRBV5-8 and TRBJ1-1): EAGVTQSPTHLIKTRGQQATLRCSPISGHTSVYWYQQALGLGLQFLLWYDEGEERNRGNFPPRFSGRQFPNYSSELNVNALELEDSALYLCASSWWGDAFFGQGTRLTVV.

CDR3: CASSRLDRGLTEAFF. The CDR3 region has the DNA TGTGCCAGCAGCAGGTTGGACAGGGGGTTAACTGAAGCTTTCTTT. The chain joins TRBV5-4 to TRBJ1-1; 10 nucleotides align to TRBD1. CDR3 size: 15 residues. Germline CDR1 SGHNT, CDR2 YYREEE (reference sequence). V lost 4 bases and J lost 5; bases outside the gene matches: 8.

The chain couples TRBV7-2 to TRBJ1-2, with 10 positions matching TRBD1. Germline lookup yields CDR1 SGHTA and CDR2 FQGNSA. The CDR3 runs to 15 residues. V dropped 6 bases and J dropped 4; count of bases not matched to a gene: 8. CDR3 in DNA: TGTGCCAGCAGTACACAGACAGGGGGCGCCTATGGCTACACCTTC. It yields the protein CASSTQTGGAYGYTF.

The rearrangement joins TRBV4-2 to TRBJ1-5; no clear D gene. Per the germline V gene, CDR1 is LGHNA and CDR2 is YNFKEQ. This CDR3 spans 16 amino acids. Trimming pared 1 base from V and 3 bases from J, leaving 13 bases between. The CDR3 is CASSQVPGNPNQPQHF. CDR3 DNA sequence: TGTGCCAGCAGCCAAGTCCCAGGTAACCCCAATCAGCCCCAGCATTTT.

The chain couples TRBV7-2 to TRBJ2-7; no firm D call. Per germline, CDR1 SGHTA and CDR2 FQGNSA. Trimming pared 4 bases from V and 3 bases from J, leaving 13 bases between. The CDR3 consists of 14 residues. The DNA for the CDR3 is TGTGCCAGCAGCTGGGATATCCTGGACTACGAGCAGTACTTC. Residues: CASSWDILDYEQYF.

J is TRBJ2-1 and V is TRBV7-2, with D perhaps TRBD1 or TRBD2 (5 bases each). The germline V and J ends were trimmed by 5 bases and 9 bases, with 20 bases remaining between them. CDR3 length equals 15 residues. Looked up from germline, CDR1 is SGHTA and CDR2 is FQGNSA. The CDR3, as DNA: TGTGCCAGCAGCCCGCCGAGGGGCGCGGTTCGTGAGCAGTTCTTC. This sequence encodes CASSPPRGAVREQFF. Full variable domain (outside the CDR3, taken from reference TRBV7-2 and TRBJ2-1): GAGVSQSPSNKVTEKGKDVELRCDPISGHTALYWYRQSLGQGLEFLIYFQGNSAPDKSGLPSDRFSAERTGGSVSTLTIQRTQQEDSAVYLCASSPPRGAVREQFFGPGTRLTVL.

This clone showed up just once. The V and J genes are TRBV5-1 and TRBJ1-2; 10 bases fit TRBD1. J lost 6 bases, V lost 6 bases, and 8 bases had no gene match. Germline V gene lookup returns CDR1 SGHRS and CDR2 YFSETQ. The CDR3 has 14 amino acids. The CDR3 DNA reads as TGCGCCAGCACGGAACCGGGACAGGGGAATGGCTACACCTTC. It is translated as CASTEPGQGNGYTF.

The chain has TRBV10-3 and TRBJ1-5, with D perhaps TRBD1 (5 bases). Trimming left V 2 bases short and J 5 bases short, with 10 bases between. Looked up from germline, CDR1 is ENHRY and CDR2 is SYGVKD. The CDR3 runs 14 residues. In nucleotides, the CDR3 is TGTGCCATCAGTGAGGGGGACCTGTATCAGCCCCAGCATTTT. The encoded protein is CAISEGDLYQPQHF.

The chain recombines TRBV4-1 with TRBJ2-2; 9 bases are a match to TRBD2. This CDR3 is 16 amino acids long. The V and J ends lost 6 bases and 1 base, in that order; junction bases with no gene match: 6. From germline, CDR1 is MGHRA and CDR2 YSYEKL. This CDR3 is CASRGTSGRNTGELFF. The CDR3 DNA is TGCGCCAGCAGAGGCACTAGCGGGCGGAACACCGGGGAGCTGTTTTTT.

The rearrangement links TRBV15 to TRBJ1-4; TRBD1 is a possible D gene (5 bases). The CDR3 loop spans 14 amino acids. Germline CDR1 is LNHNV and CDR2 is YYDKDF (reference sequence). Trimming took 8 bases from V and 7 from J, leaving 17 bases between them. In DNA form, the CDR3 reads TGTGCCACCGGACACCGGGACCTTAGTGAAAAACTGTTTTTT. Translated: CATGHRDLSEKLFF.

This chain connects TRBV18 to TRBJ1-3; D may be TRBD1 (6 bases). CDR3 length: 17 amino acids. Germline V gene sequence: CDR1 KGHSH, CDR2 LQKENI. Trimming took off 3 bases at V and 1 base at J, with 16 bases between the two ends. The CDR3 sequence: CASSPGLTGLSGNTIYF. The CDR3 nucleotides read TGTGCCAGCTCACCGGGGCTAACAGGGCTTTCTGGAAACACCATATATTTT.